This is a list of T cell receptor beta chains from one sample in a study of T-cell reconstitution after alpha-beta-depleted transplantation in children. TCRdb recomputed calls from the PCR reads with MiXCR, one row per CDR3 protein. The sample carries hundreds of thousands of distinct CDR3 sequences, about an eighth recorded once. Sequenced material: PBMCs from the stem cell graft donor, taken from the stem cell graft. The receptor set was obtained from a human donor who donated a stem cell graft to a child with combined immunodeficiency. Both conserved end residues are part of each CDR3. The order of the fields is CDR3 DNA, CDR3 protein, V gene, D gene, clone size, J gene. A D gene is named only where the DNA matches it firmly. Where a row states a size, it is once, few, many or the class of an expanded clone; other rows omit it.

TGTGCCAGCAGTTTCTCCCAGCAGGCCTACGAGCAGTACTTC,CASSFSQQAYEQYF,TRBV12-3/TRBV12-4,NA,many,TRBJ2-7
TGTGCCAGCAGCGGACTAGCGGCGACAGATACGCAGTATTTT,CASSGLAATDTQYF,TRBV25-1,TRBD2,few,TRBJ2-3
TGCAGTGCCCTCCCGGGGGGCACAGATACGCAGTATTTT,CSALPGGTDTQYF,TRBV20-1,NA,few,TRBJ2-3
TGTGCCAGCAGCCAACAGGAGAACTATGGCTACACCTTC,CASSQQENYGYTF,TRBV4-2,NA,few,TRBJ1-2
TGCAGCGTTGGCCAGGGACTCCGAGGGACCCAGTACTTC,CSVGQGLRGTQYF,TRBV29-1,NA,many,TRBJ2-5
TGTGCCAGCAGCGTAGGGGGAGGGGGCTACGAGCAGTACTTC,CASSVGGGGYEQYF,TRBV9,NA,NA,TRBJ2-7
TGTGCCAGCAGCCCCGGGACAGGGGTCCTTCGCGAGCAGTACTTC,CASSPGTGVLREQYF,TRBV7-9,TRBD1,NA,TRBJ2-7
TGCGCCAGCAGCCAGACTTCTGGGAGGGAAGCTTTCTTT,CASSQTSGREAFF,TRBV4-3,NA,many,TRBJ1-1
TGCGCCAGCCATCTAGCGGGGGCTGGTAATGAGCAGTTCTTC,CASHLAGAGNEQFF,TRBV10-2,TRBD2,many,TRBJ2-1
TGTGCCAGCAGTTCGGACAGAATACAGGGAAGCAATCAGCCCCAGCATTTT,CASSSDRIQGSNQPQHF,TRBV12-3/TRBV12-4,NA,NA,TRBJ1-5
TGTGCCAGCAGCCCGGACAGTCACTCTGGAAACACCATATATTTT,CASSPDSHSGNTIYF,TRBV7-9,NA,few,TRBJ1-3
TGTGCCAGCAGCCAAGATATAAGAAGTTCCGTCTCGGGGGGGCTCGGGGAGCAGTTCTTC,CASSQDIRSSVSGGLGEQFF,TRBV4-2,TRBD2,few,TRBJ2-1
TGTGCCAGCAGCTTAGAAGCAGGGGATGGCAATGAGCAGTTCTTC,CASSLEAGDGNEQFF,TRBV11-3,NA,few,TRBJ2-1
TGTGCCAGCAGCTTAACCCAGCAGGGCACCGGGGAGCTGTTTTTT,CASSLTQQGTGELFF,TRBV7-3,NA,NA,TRBJ2-2
TGCAGTGCCCTTCCGGGACTAGCGGCCTACAATGAGCAGTTCTTC,CSALPGLAAYNEQFF,TRBV20-1,TRBD2,many,TRBJ2-1
TGTGCCAGCAGTTCTACCCCTCCGGGCAGCTCGATCTACGAGCAGTACTTC,CASSSTPPGSSIYEQYF,TRBV27,NA,few,TRBJ2-7
TGTGCCAGCAGTTTAGATGGGACAGGTGCCAATGAGCAGTTCTTC,CASSLDGTGANEQFF,TRBV12-3/TRBV12-4,TRBD1,NA,TRBJ2-1
TGTGCCAGCAGCTCCGGACAGGGGAGACGGGAGACCCAGTACTTC,CASSSGQGRRETQYF,TRBV5-6,TRBD1,NA,TRBJ2-5
TGTGCCAGCAGCCCGCGGGACAGCGAAAACATTCAGTACTTC,CASSPRDSENIQYF,TRBV7-9,NA,NA,TRBJ2-4
TGCAGTGCTGCCAAGGACGGTGTATCTGGAAACACCATATATTTT,CSAAKDGVSGNTIYF,TRBV20-1,NA,many,TRBJ1-3
TGTGCCAGCAGTCCGCGGGGTGGGGCCCCCTATGGCTACACCTTC,CASSPRGGAPYGYTF,TRBV9,NA,NA,TRBJ1-2
TGTGCCATCAGTTTGACTGCAACTAATGAAAAACTGTTTTTT,CAISLTATNEKLFF,TRBV10-3,NA,few,TRBJ1-4
TGTGCCACCAGTGACCCGGGCCGAGGGGCAGATACGCAGTATTTT,CATSDPGRGADTQYF,TRBV24-1,NA,few,TRBJ2-3
TGTGCCAGCAGCTTGGTTTCTCGGGGAGGCTACACCTTC,CASSLVSRGGYTF,TRBV5-6,NA,few,TRBJ1-2
TGCAGTGCCAAACATATCCGGGGACTAGCGGGTGGGAGCTCCTACAATGAGCAGTTCTTC,CSAKHIRGLAGGSSYNEQFF,TRBV20-1,TRBD2,NA,TRBJ2-1
TGTGCCAGCAGTTACGGCGGGTCAAATTCACCCCTCCACTTT,CASSYGGSNSPLHF,TRBV6-5,NA,many,TRBJ1-6
TGTGCCAGCAGCCCAGGGGGGCGGGCCGGGGAGCTGTTTTTT,CASSPGGRAGELFF,TRBV5-5,NA,NA,TRBJ2-2
TGTGCCAGCAGTATGACTGGGACAGGGGGCAGAAACTACGAGCAGTACTTC,CASSMTGTGGRNYEQYF,TRBV12-3/TRBV12-4,TRBD1,many,TRBJ2-7
TGTGCCAGCAGCTTTCCACTGGGAGTTAGCGGGAGTGAGGACATTGAGCAGTTCTTC,CASSFPLGVSGSEDIEQFF,TRBV5-4,TRBD2,NA,TRBJ2-1
TGTGCCAGCAGTGAAGACGATAGGGGTGACGAGCAGTACTTC,CASSEDDRGDEQYF,TRBV2,NA,few,TRBJ2-7
TGTGCCAGCAGCCAAGCAGGGGGCCCCTTCTCTGGAAACACCATATATTTT,CASSQAGGPFSGNTIYF,TRBV4-2,TRBD1,NA,TRBJ1-3
TGTGCCAGCAGCCCAGGGGTTGCCGGGGAGCTGTTTTTT,CASSPGVAGELFF,TRBV12-3/TRBV12-4,NA,many,TRBJ2-2
TGTGCCAGCAGTTGGGGACAGCCCTATGGCTACACCTTC,CASSWGQPYGYTF,TRBV12-3/TRBV12-4,TRBD1,many,TRBJ1-2
TGTGCCAGCAGTTTAGCGGCGGGACAGGGAACCCAGTACTTC,CASSLAAGQGTQYF,TRBV12-3/TRBV12-4,TRBD1,few,TRBJ2-5
TGCGCCAGCAGCCAAGATAGGACTAGCGGATCCTACGAGCAGTACTTC,CASSQDRTSGSYEQYF,TRBV4-3,TRBD2,few,TRBJ2-7
TGTGCCAGCAGCTTAGGGTCGGCGGCTACAGATACGCAGTATTTT,CASSLGSAATDTQYF,TRBV7-3,NA,NA,TRBJ2-3
TGTGCCAGCTCACCGTCCGAGGGGGTCACCGGGGAGCTGTTTTTT,CASSPSEGVTGELFF,TRBV18,NA,many,TRBJ2-2
TGTGCCAGCAGCCCTGACAGGGTAGGCGAGCAGTTCTTC,CASSPDRVGEQFF,TRBV12-3/TRBV12-4,TRBD1,few,TRBJ2-1
TGTGCCAGCAGCTACGAGCCCAGGGTGAACACTGAAGCTTTCTTT,CASSYEPRVNTEAFF,TRBV7-8,NA,few,TRBJ1-1
TGTGCCAGCAGCTCCCTAGTCACCGGGAGGACGTACTACAATGAGCAGTTCTTC,CASSSLVTGRTYYNEQFF,TRBV11-1,TRBD2,many,TRBJ2-1
TGTGCCAGCAGCTTAAGACCCTCGGGACAGGGGCGCGATGAGCAGTTCTTC,CASSLRPSGQGRDEQFF,TRBV7-3,TRBD1,NA,TRBJ2-1
TGTGCCAGCAGCCCCACCGGGACAGGGAGCGAGCAGTACTTC,CASSPTGTGSEQYF,TRBV11-2,TRBD1,few,TRBJ2-7
TGCAGCGTTGAAACGGGACCCCTGGAGCAGTACTTC,CSVETGPLEQYF,TRBV29-1,NA,few,TRBJ2-7
TGTGCCAGCAGCGTAGCCATTACCCGCCTGGACTATGGCTACACCTTC,CASSVAITRLDYGYTF,TRBV9,NA,many,TRBJ1-2
TGTGCCAGCAGCTTAGTTCAGGGGGCGTATGGCGAGCAGTACTTC,CASSLVQGAYGEQYF,TRBV7-2,TRBD1,NA,TRBJ2-7
TGTGCCAGCAGTTTACAGGGGTCGGGCTCTGGGGCCAACGTCCTGACTTTC,CASSLQGSGSGANVLTF,TRBV7-2,TRBD1,NA,TRBJ2-6
TGCGCCAGCAGCTTTGGAACAGATTCACCCCTCCACTTT,CASSFGTDSPLHF,TRBV5-1,NA,few,TRBJ1-6
TGTGCCAGCAGCTTGGGCCAGTGGCGGGGAGAGACCCAGTACTTC,CASSLGQWRGETQYF,TRBV5-5,NA,many,TRBJ2-5
TGTGCCAGCAGTGGACAGGGTATCAATTCACCCCTCCACTTT,CASSGQGINSPLHF,TRBV9,TRBD1,few,TRBJ1-6
TGTGCCAGCAGCTTACTGGGACAGAGTGAGACCCAGTACTTC,CASSLLGQSETQYF,TRBV5-6,TRBD1,NA,TRBJ2-5
TGTGCCAGCAGTTTAGCGGGAGGGCGGGGCGATGAGCAGTTCTTC,CASSLAGGRGDEQFF,TRBV2,TRBD2,NA,TRBJ2-1
TGTGCCAGCAGTTTGCTAGGACAGTCCTACGAGCAGTACTTC,CASSLLGQSYEQYF,TRBV28,NA,NA,TRBJ2-7
TGCAGCGTTGAAGGAGGGCTAGGTGACTCCTACAATGAGCAGTTCTTC,CSVEGGLGDSYNEQFF,TRBV29-1,NA,few,TRBJ2-1
TGCAGTGCTAGAGTAGTGGACTTTACCCGAGCCAATGAGCAGTTCTTC,CSARVVDFTRANEQFF,TRBV20-1,NA,many,TRBJ2-1